These 8 T cell receptor beta chains were sequenced from one sample in a study of blood T cell repertoires in COVID-19. Profiling relied on immunoSEQ multiplex PCR, and the TCRdb table lists in-frame clones only, not all of them. The data show 150,000 to 200,000 clones, 84% seen once. Sequencing was performed on peripheral blood. These receptors all come from a man aged 40-49 years who had recovered from COVID-19.

CDR3 DNA sequence: TGTGCCAGCAGCTTACAGGCGGGCCCCTCGGCCCAGTACTTC. This encodes CASSLQAGPSAQYF. The rearrangement uses TRBV7-6 and TRBJ2-5, with D possibly TRBD2 on 5 matching bases. The germline CDR1 and CDR2 sequences are SGHVS and FNYEAQ. The CDR3 totals 14 residues. Deletions cut 2 bases from V and 9 bases from J, with 16 bases between.

V gene TRBV29-1 combines with J gene TRBJ2-2; a possible D gene is TRBD2 (7 bases). The CDR3 consists of 12 residues. V was clipped by 7 bases and J by 5 bases, with 11 bases between them. Germline CDR1 SQVTM, CDR2 ANQGSEA. The CDR3 loop is CSARGGTGELFF. The CDR3 DNA follows: TGCAGCGCGAGGGGGGGGACCGGGGAGCTGTTTTTT.

V gene TRBV9 combines with J gene TRBJ2-7, with D unclear. Germline CDR1 and CDR2: SGDLS and YYNGEE. Trimming took off 0 bases at V and 0 bases at J, with 13 bases between the two ends. The CDR3 extends over 16 amino acids. The CDR3 DNA sequence: TGTGCCAGCAGCGTAGGGATGAGCGCTGGCTCCTACGAGCAGTACTTC. Its translation is CASSVGMSAGSYEQYF.

The chain recombines TRBV6-2 or TRBV6-3 with TRBJ2-5, with a tentative D call TRBD2 (6 bases). Germline CDR1 MNHEY, CDR2 SVGEGT. The CDR3 runs 15 residues. V was clipped by 0 bases and J by 7 bases, with 15 bases between them. CDR3 DNA sequence: TGTGCCAGCAGTTACTCCCCCGGGAGCCGTGGGACCCAGTACTTC. Protein sequence: CASSYSPGSRGTQYF.

CDR3 coding DNA: TGTGCCAGCCTCGAGGGGGAGGGGATTTACAATGAGCAGTTCTTC. As protein: CASLEGEGIYNEQFF. The chain has TRBV2 and TRBJ2-1, with a weak D call TRBD2 (7 bases). Germline V lookup: CDR1 SNHLY, CDR2 FYNNEI. This CDR3 region has 15 residues. V shed 8 bases and J shed 4 bases, with 18 bases lying between them.

This chain links TRBV19 with TRBJ2-1; possibly TRBD1 for D (5 bases). The CDR3 is made up of 14 amino acids. V dropped 7 bases and J dropped 6 bases, with 16 bases sitting between them. Germline values: CDR1 LNHDA, CDR2 SQIVND (reference sequence). The CDR3 DNA reads as TGTGCCAGTACCGCTGACAGAGGCCTCAATGAGCAGTTCTTC. Protein: CASTADRGLNEQFF.

This clone was found a few times. V is TRBV5-6 and J is TRBJ1-5; D is possibly TRBD1 (5 bases). V lost 0 bases and J lost 7, with 17 bases in between. There are 16 residues in the CDR3. Germline V lookup: CDR1 SGHDT, CDR2 YYEEEE. In DNA form, the CDR3 reads TGTGCCAGCAGCTTGGAAGGGGAGGGAAATAGACAGCCCCAGCATTTT. It is translated as CASSLEGEGNRQPQHF.

This clone was counted between two and nine times. The chain has TRBV28 and TRBJ2-1; tentative D call: TRBD2 (6 bases). The V gene's germline CDR1 is MDHEN and CDR2 SYDVKM. Deletions cut 6 bases from V and 15 bases from J, with 15 bases between. The CDR3 is 11 residues long. The CDR3 DNA follows: TGTGCCAGCAGCCAACTCGGGAGTCCGTTCTTC. Translation: CASSQLGSPFF.